Following are 21 T cell receptor beta chains from one sample sequenced in a study of blood T cell repertoires in COVID-19. Method: immunoSEQ multiplex PCR; TCRdb's copy keeps in-frame clones and lacks some. Of around 82,000 clones in the sample, about 93% were seen once. Sequencing was done on a sample of peripheral blood. The source of these receptors is a human donor in a cohort sampled during active COVID-19.

V and J are TRBV6-6 and TRBJ1-5, with D perhaps TRBD1 (5 bases). The germline gives CDR1 MNHNY, CDR2 SVGAGI (reference sequence). The CDR3 length is 16 residues. Between the trimmed V and J ends, which lost 1 base and 6 bases, there was a span of 16 bases. CDR3 sequence reads: CASSYYGGTVGQPQHF. The DNA of the CDR3 is TGTGCCAGCAGTTACTACGGGGGGACGGTGGGTCAGCCCCAGCATTTT.

This clone turned up a few times. V is TRBV7-9 and J is TRBJ1-4; the D gene is possibly TRBD1 (6 bases). The germline V and J ends were trimmed by 4 bases and 6 bases, with 15 bases remaining between them. From germline, CDR1 is SEHNR and CDR2 FQNEAQ (reference sequence). The CDR3 contains 15 residues. DNA of the CDR3: TGTGCCAGCAGCTCTAACCGGGACAAAGATGAAAAACTGTTTTTT. Protein: CASSSNRDKDEKLFF.

CDR3 in amino acids: CASSVDAGGPSNSPLHF. The CDR3 DNA reads TGTGCCAGCAGCGTAGACGCAGGGGGCCCATCTAATTCACCCCTCCACTTT. The chain recombines TRBV9 with TRBJ1-6, with 8 bases lining up with TRBD1. CDR1 and CDR2 (germline): SGDLS, YYNGEE. The J segment lost 6 bases and the V segment lost 0 bases, leaving 8 bases of the junction unmatched. This CDR3 contains 17 residues.

V is TRBV3-1 (or the pseudogene TRBV3-2) and J is TRBJ1-4; D remains unclear. The CDR3 runs to 12 residues. Per germline, CDR1 LGHDT and CDR2 YNNKEL (reference sequence). Trimming left V 4 bases short and J 8 bases short, with 8 bases between. The DNA of the CDR3 is TGTGCCAGCAGCCTTATAGAGGAAAAACTGTTTTTT. This encodes CASSLIEEKLFF.

The chain couples TRBV5-4 to TRBJ2-3; 7 bases are shared with TRBD1. The CDR3 has 16 residues. J lost 7 bases, V lost 0 bases, and 11 bases had no gene match. Germline V CDR1 and CDR2: SGHNT, YYREEE (reference sequence). CDR3 DNA: TGTGCCAGCAGCTTGGTGGCAGGGGGAAGGGGATATACGCAGTATTTT. Its translation: CASSLVAGGRGYTQYF.

This rearrangement joins TRBV6-6 to TRBJ2-3; D unresolved. CDR3 length: 11 residues. The germline V gene encodes CDR1 MNHNY and CDR2 SVGAGI (reference sequence). V lost 8 bases to trimming and J lost 6 bases, with 9 bases between them. The CDR3 DNA follows: TGTGCCAGCTCTGCTACGGATACGCAGTATTTT. Translated, it gives CASSATDTQYF.

V gene TRBV27 combines with J gene TRBJ1-1; D is undetermined. The V end was cut by 5 bases, the J end by 4 bases, with 14 bases between. CDR1 is MNHEY, CDR2 SMNVEV, per germline (reference sequence). The CDR3 totals 14 residues. The CDR3 bases are TGTGCCAGCAGTCCGAGCGGTAGGAGCACTGAAGCTTTCTTT. It encodes CASSPSGRSTEAFF.

The chain joins TRBV7-9 to TRBJ1-2; TRBD1 aligns across 11 bases. V lost 7 bases and J lost 5; bases outside the gene matches: 3. Per germline, CDR1 SEHNR and CDR2 FQNEAQ (reference sequence). The CDR3 loop spans 13 amino acids. The CDR3 sequence: CASIRDRGYGYTF. The CDR3 coding sequence is TGTGCCAGCATAAGGGACAGGGGGTATGGCTACACCTTC.

The chain links TRBV9 to TRBJ2-5; the D gene is possibly TRBD1 (5 bases). Trimming removed 2 bases from V and 5 bases from J, with 25 bases in between. In germline, CDR1 is SGDLS, CDR2 YYNGEE. There are 18 residues in the CDR3. CDR3 loop: CASSVYQSPTQGPETQYF. CDR3 bases: TGTGCCAGCAGCGTCTATCAGTCTCCAACCCAGGGTCCTGAGACCCAGTACTTC.

The rearrangement uses TRBV4-3 and TRBJ2-5; D is ambiguous. V gave up 1 base and J gave up 4 bases, with 10 bases separating them. CDR3 length: 14 residues. CDR1 is LGHNA and CDR2 is YSLEER in the germline V gene. CDR3 protein: CASSQVVLGETQYF. The CDR3 coding sequence is TGCGCCAGCAGCCAAGTCGTACTTGGAGAGACCCAGTACTTC.

The rearrangement links TRBV4-2 to TRBJ1-3; D perhaps matches TRBD1 (6 bases). Germline V CDR1 and CDR2: LGHNA, YNFKEQ. Trimming left V 1 base short and J 3 bases short, with 10 bases between. The CDR3 runs to 15 residues. The CDR3 loop reads CASSQVTGRGNTIYF. For the CDR3, the DNA is TGTGCCAGCAGCCAAGTTACAGGGCGTGGAAACACCATATATTTT.

The J gene is TRBJ1-1, the V gene TRBV6-4; D possibly corresponds to TRBD1 (6 bases). Trimming took off 3 bases at V and 5 bases at J, with 10 bases between the two ends. Germline V gives CDR1 MRHNA, CDR2 SNTAGT. The CDR3 is 13 amino acids. In DNA form, the CDR3 reads TGTGCCAGCAGTGAAGGGGGTAGGACTGAAGCTTTCTTT. Translation: CASSEGGRTEAFF.

V and J are TRBV19 and TRBJ2-3; a possible D gene is TRBD2 (7 bases). The CDR3 consists of 16 residues. Deletions cut 7 bases from V and 2 bases from J, with 19 bases between. Germline lookup yields CDR1 LNHDA and CDR2 SQIVND (reference sequence). CDR3 amino acids: CASKNLAGALTDTQYF. In DNA, the CDR3 is TGTGCCAGTAAAAATTTGGCGGGGGCCCTCACAGATACGCAGTATTTT.

This clone appeared a few times. The gene calls are TRBV7-9 and TRBJ1-5; D is perhaps TRBD1 (5 bases). V was cut by 2 bases and J by 11 bases, with 19 bases left in between. Per germline, CDR1 SEHNR and CDR2 FQNEAQ (reference sequence). This CDR3 is 15 amino acids long. The CDR3 sequence: CASSLYRDSPGAQHF. DNA for the CDR3: TGTGCCAGCAGCTTATATCGGGACTCCCCCGGGGCCCAGCATTTT. The complete variable domain, with remaining parts taken from reference TRBV7-9 and TRBJ1-5, reads DTGVSQNPRHKITKRGQNVTFRCDPISEHNRLYWYRQTLGQGPEFLTYFQNEAQLEKSRLLSDRFSAERPKGSFSTLEIQRTEQGDSAMYLCASSLYRDSPGAQHFGDGTRLSIL.

The chain is built from TRBV7-9 and TRBJ1-6; a possible D gene is TRBD1 (5 bases). Between the trimmed V and J ends, which lost 6 bases and 0 bases, there was a span of 15 bases. This CDR3 is built from 17 residues. Germline CDR1 reads SEHNR; CDR2 reads FQNEAQ (reference sequence). This CDR3 is CASRQGVDSSYNSPLHF. The CDR3 nucleotides are TGTGCCAGCAGACAAGGGGTCGACAGCTCCTATAATTCACCCCTCCACTTT.

This chain links TRBV13 with TRBJ1-3; D gene unclear. V gave up 3 bases and J gave up 2 bases, with 8 bases separating them. Germline V gene lookup returns CDR1 PRHDT and CDR2 FYEKMQ (reference sequence). The CDR3 covers 14 residues. This CDR3 reads CASSFRRAGNTIYF. Written as DNA, the CDR3 is TGTGCCAGCAGCTTTAGGAGAGCTGGAAACACCATATATTTT. Supplemented by reference TRBV13 and TRBJ1-3, the full variable domain reads AAGVIQSPRHLIKEKRETATLKCYPIPRHDTVYWYQQGPGQDPQFLISFYEKMQSDKGSIPDRFSAQQFSDYHSELNMSSLELGDSALYFCASSFRRAGNTIYFGEGSWLTVV.

The sample holds one count of this clone. V is TRBV19 and J is TRBJ1-4; tentatively, D is TRBD1 (6 bases). Trimming pared 3 bases from V and 8 bases from J, leaving 13 bases between. This CDR3 region has 14 residues. Germline CDR1 reads LNHDA; CDR2 reads SQIVND (reference sequence). CDR3 region: CASSIVAGAEKLFF. Here the CDR3 DNA reads TGTGCCAGTAGTATTGTTGCAGGGGCCGAAAAACTGTTTTTT.

This chain joins TRBV19 and TRBJ2-3; 8 nucleotides match TRBD2. The germline V gene has CDR1 LNHDA and CDR2 SQIVND (reference sequence). CDR3 length: 16 amino acids. V lost 3 bases, J lost 1 base, and 6 bases stayed unmatched. CDR3 amino acids: CASSINILAGTDTQYF. The CDR3 DNA reads as TGTGCCAGTAGTATCAACATACTAGCGGGCACAGATACGCAGTATTTT.

A note on this clone: Other DNA sequences of this sample code for an identical CDR3. V usage is TRBV12-3 or TRBV12-4 and J usage is TRBJ2-5, with a possible D match to TRBD2 (5 bases). CDR3 length equals 11 residues. Trimming took 6 bases from V and 5 from J, leaving 7 bases between them. The CDR3 DNA reads as TGTGCCAGCAGCCCGGGGGAGACCCAGTACTTC. It codes for CASSPGETQYF.

The V call is TRBV15, the J call TRBJ1-1; no reliable D call. There are 14 residues in the CDR3. Trimming pared 4 bases from V and 2 bases from J, leaving 11 bases between. Germline values: CDR1 LNHNV, CDR2 YYDKDF (reference sequence). In DNA form, the CDR3 reads TGTGCCACCAGCACCTTGACAAGAAACACTGAAGCTTTCTTT. Its protein is CATSTLTRNTEAFF. The whole variable domain, filled in from reference TRBV15 and TRBJ1-1, reads DAMVIQNPRYQVTQFGKPVTLSCSQTLNHNVMYWYQQKSSQAPKLLFHYYDKDFNNEADTPDNFQSRRPNTSFCFLDIRSPGLGDTAMYLCATSTLTRNTEAFFGQGTRLTVV.

V is TRBV11-2 and J is TRBJ2-1, with 10 nucleotides matching TRBD2. Trimming removed 0 bases from V and 4 bases from J; junction bases left unmatched: 9. This CDR3 contains 18 residues. Germline loops: CDR1 SGHAT, CDR2 FQNNGV. CDR3 nucleotides: TGTGCCAGCAGCTTAGATGAAGCGGGGGGGTTAAAATACAATGAGCAGTTCTTC. This encodes CASSLDEAGGLKYNEQFF.